This T cell receptor (beta chain) was retrieved from a study of blood T cell repertoires in COVID-19. This CDR3 comprises 16 residues. Germline V CDR1 and CDR2: SNHLY, FYNNEI. Trimming cost V 7 bases and J 9 bases; bases outside gene matches: 14. The data were produced by immunoSEQ multiplex PCR, yet TCRdb's version contains in-frame clones alone and is incomplete. Of roughly 40,000 clones listed, over 75% are singletons. The sequencing sample was made of peripheral blood. The rearrangement joins TRBV2 to TRBJ2-7; 14 bases agree with TRBD2. The sequence derives from a woman of 80 years or more with acute or convalescent COVID-19. As DNA, the CDR3 is TGTGCCAGCACCCAAGCGACAGGGACTAGCGGGAGCACGCAGTACTTC. Encoded protein: CASTQATGTSGSTQYF.